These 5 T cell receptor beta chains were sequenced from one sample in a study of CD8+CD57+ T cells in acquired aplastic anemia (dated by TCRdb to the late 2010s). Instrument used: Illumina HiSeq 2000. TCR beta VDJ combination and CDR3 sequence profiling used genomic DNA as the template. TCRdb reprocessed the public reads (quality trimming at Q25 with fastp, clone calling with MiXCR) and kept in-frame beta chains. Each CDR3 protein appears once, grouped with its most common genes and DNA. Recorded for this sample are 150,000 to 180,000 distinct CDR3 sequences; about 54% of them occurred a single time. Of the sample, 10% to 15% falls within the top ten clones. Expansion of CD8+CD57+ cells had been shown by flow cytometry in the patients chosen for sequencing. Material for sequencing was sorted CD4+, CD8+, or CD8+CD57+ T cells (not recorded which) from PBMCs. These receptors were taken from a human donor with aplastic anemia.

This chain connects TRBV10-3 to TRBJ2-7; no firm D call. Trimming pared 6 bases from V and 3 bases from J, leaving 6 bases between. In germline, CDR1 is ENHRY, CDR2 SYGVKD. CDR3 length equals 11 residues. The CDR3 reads CAISSSYEQYF. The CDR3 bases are TGTGCCATCAGCTCTAGCTACGAGCAGTACTTC.

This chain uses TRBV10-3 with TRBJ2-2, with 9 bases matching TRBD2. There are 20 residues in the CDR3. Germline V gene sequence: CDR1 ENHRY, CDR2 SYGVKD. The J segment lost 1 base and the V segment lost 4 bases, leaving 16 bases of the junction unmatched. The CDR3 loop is CAISGAFGGREGLNTGELFF. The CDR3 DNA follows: TGTGCCATCAGTGGAGCTTTTGGAGGGCGGGAGGGCCTGAACACCGGGGAGCTGTTTTTT.

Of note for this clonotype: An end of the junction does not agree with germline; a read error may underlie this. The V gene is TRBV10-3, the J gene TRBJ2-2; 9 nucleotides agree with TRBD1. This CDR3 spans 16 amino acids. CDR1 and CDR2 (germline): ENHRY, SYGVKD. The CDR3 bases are TGTGCCAGCAGTACCGAGGGGACAGGGACCACCGGGGAGCTGGTTTTT. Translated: CASSTEGTGTTGELVF.

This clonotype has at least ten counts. This CDR3 reads CATSTPPGGQETQYF. CDR3 nucleotide sequence: TGTGCCACCAGCACCCCCCCGGGGGGCCAAGAGACCCAGTACTTC. The gene calls are TRBV15 and TRBJ2-5; 7 bases match TRBD2. Germline V lookup: CDR1 LNHNV, CDR2 YYDKDF (reference sequence). Trimming at V came to 4 bases and at J to 1 base, leaving 6 bases not matched to a gene. This CDR3 has 15 residues.

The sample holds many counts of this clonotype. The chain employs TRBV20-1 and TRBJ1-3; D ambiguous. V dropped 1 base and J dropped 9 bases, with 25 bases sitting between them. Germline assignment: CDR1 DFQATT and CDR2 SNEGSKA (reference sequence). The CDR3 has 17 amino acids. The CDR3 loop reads CSARVNPGPFNRGTIYF. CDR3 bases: TGCAGTGCTAGAGTGAACCCCGGGCCTTTTAATAGAGGCACCATATATTTT.